Below, one T cell receptor beta chain is given with its context. With V trimmed by 4 bases and J by 4 bases, 7 bases remained unmatched. The CDR3 is 16 amino acids. Germline V gives CDR1 MDHEN, CDR2 SYDVKM. Repertoires were generated with immunoSEQ multiplex PCR, while TCRdb's copy carries only in-frame clones and drops some. In the table there are around 49,000 clones, roughly 78% of which are singletons. The sort gate was single viable CD3+CD4+CD8-CD45RO+ cells for memory CD4+ T cells. This specimen comes from a study of memory CD4+ T cells and cytomegalovirus serostatus. The V gene is TRBV28, the J gene TRBJ2-1; 10 bases are a match to TRBD2. What was sequenced was memory CD4+ T cells from blood. This clonotype originated in an adult in good health and CMV-seronegative. The chain's CDR3 is CASSSSAGGNYNEQFF. The CDR3 nucleotides read TGTGCCAGCAGTTCATCAGCGGGAGGGAATTACAATGAGCAGTTCTTC.